One sample yielded the 20 T cell receptor beta chains listed below, sequenced in a study of blood T cells in healthy people across ages. Primers used in a second PCR of about 7 to 11 cycles were a sample-barcoded 5' primer and a J-beta primer mix. TCRdb recomputed calls from the 5' RACE reads with MiXCR, one row per CDR3 protein. The table has about 800,000 distinct CDR3 sequences, 20% to 25% seen once. These data were likewise used in another study, on T cells of mothers and their children.

Sequencing input: blood. All receptors derive from a boy aged 10-17 years in good health.

This clonotype was seen a handful of times. This sequence joins TRBV7-2 and TRBJ1-5, with 7 bases aligning to TRBD1. The ends lost 1 base at V and 9 bases at J; junction bases unmatched: 9. The CDR3 extends over 15 amino acids. Germline loops: CDR1 SGHTA, CDR2 FQGNSA. CDR3 sequence (DNA): TGTGCCAGCAGCTTAGTCAGGGGGGATCATCGGCCCCAGCATTTT. Translating it yields CASSLVRGDHRPQHF.

The gene calls are TRBV4-1 and TRBJ2-4, with TRBD1 matching over 7 bases. This CDR3 has 14 residues. V lost 1 base, J lost 8 bases, and 5 bases stayed unmatched. The germline gives CDR1 MGHRA, CDR2 YSYEKL. CDR3 DNA sequence: TGCGCCAGCAGCCAAGTTGGACAGGAGGACATTCAGTACTTC. It codes for CASSQVGQEDIQYF.

The sample holds a few counts of this clonotype. The chain carries TRBV9 and TRBJ1-1; D remains unclear. Trimming cost V 3 bases and J 11 bases, with 14 bases left between them. The CDR3 covers 12 residues. In germline, CDR1 is SGDLS, CDR2 YYNGEE. This CDR3 is CASSDVKLGAFF. For the CDR3, the DNA is TGTGCCAGCAGCGACGTGAAGTTGGGTGCTTTCTTT.

This clonotype was seen only once. The V and J genes are TRBV6-2 or TRBV6-3 and TRBJ2-7; D is unclear. The CDR3 sequence is 15 residues long. Trimming left V 4 bases short and J 0 bases short, with 13 bases between. Germline loops: CDR1 MNHEY, CDR2 SVGEGT. CDR3 sequence: CASSLMRTSSYEQYF. The CDR3 DNA follows: TGTGCCAGCAGTTTGATGCGGACCAGCTCCTACGAGCAGTACTTC.

This clonotype came up a few times. The chain uses TRBV29-1 and TRBJ1-1; D ambiguous. CDR3 length equals 12 residues. Germline V gene data show CDR1 as SQVTM and CDR2 as ANQGSEA. V was clipped by 8 bases and J by 1 base, with 11 bases between them. CDR3 loop: CSSLMGNTEAFF. The CDR3 region has the DNA TGCAGCTCGCTCATGGGGAACACTGAAGCTTTCTTT.

The V call is TRBV10-3, the J call TRBJ2-4, with 11 bases fitting TRBD2. The germline V gene has CDR1 ENHRY and CDR2 SYGVKD. Trimming at V came to 5 bases and at J to 1 base, leaving 10 bases not matched to a gene. The CDR3 sequence is 18 residues long. DNA for the CDR3: TGTGCCATCAGTCCCGGACTAGCGGGCCCGGGGGCCAAAAACATTCAGTACTTC. Encoded protein: CAISPGLAGPGAKNIQYF.

This clonotype showed up just a few times. The chain has TRBV12-3 or TRBV12-4 and TRBJ2-4; D not certain. V lost 1 base, J lost 1 base, and 8 bases lay in between. The CDR3 loop spans 15 amino acids. The CDR3 DNA follows: TGTGCCAGCAGTTTAGGGGCTTTCGCCAAAAACATTCAGTACTTC. Translating it yields CASSLGAFAKNIQYF.

The V gene is TRBV5-6, the J gene TRBJ1-2; D call uncertain. Trimming took off 0 bases at V and 2 bases at J, with 8 bases between the two ends. This CDR3 has 14 residues. Germline V gene sequence: CDR1 SGHDT, CDR2 YYEEEE. DNA for the CDR3: TGTGCCAGCAGCTTGGGGGAAACCAACTATGGCTACACCTTC. Amino acids: CASSLGETNYGYTF. Combining the CDR3 with reference TRBV5-6 and TRBJ1-2 gives the whole variable domain DAGVTQSPTHLIKTRGQQVTLRCSPKSGHDTVSWYQQALGQGPQFIFQYYEEEERQRGNFPDRFSGHQFPNYSSELNVNALLLGDSALYLCASSLGETNYGYTFGSGTRLTVV.

J is TRBJ2-1 and V is TRBV12-3 or TRBV12-4; the match to TRBD2 covers 9 bases. After removal of 1 base from V and 4 bases from J, the junction contained 5 bases not matched to a gene. The CDR3 sequence is 16 residues long. CDR3 loop: CASSLGRGGSYNEQFF. The CDR3 DNA sequence: TGTGCCAGCAGTTTAGGGCGGGGGGGATCTTACAATGAGCAGTTCTTC.

The V and J genes are TRBV14 and TRBJ2-7; TRBD2 is a possible D gene (5 bases). The CDR3 spans 15 residues. The germline V and J ends were trimmed by 1 base and 4 bases, with 14 bases remaining between them. Looked up from germline, CDR1 is SGHDN and CDR2 is FVKESK. DNA of the CDR3: TGTGCCAGCAGCCAAGGTGACTACCTCACTTACGAGCAGTACTTC. It codes for CASSQGDYLTYEQYF.

This clonotype was observed a few times. Sequence at one end of the junction differs from germline and may be a read error. The J gene is TRBJ2-5, the V gene TRBV2; 11 nucleotides line up with TRBD2. The DNA end favors TRBJ2-7, so the J call may be wrong. This CDR3 region has 15 residues. Germline V gene lookup returns CDR1 SNHLY and CDR2 FYNNEI. CDR3 nucleotides: TGTGCCAGCAATGAAACTAGCGGGAGTATCTACGAGCAGTACTTC. It yields the protein CASNETSGSIYEQYF.

This clonotype came up a few times. The V and J genes are TRBV28 and TRBJ1-2; weak D call: TRBD1 (5 bases). This CDR3 is built from 15 residues. Between the trimmed V and J ends, which lost 3 bases and 4 bases, there was a span of 15 bases. CDR1 MDHEN and CDR2 SYDVKM come from the germline V gene. CDR3 sequence reads: CASSFPQDLPYGYTF. The DNA of the CDR3 is TGTGCCAGCAGTTTCCCACAGGATTTGCCCTATGGCTACACCTTC.

This clonotype turned up a few times. The chain is built from TRBV28 and TRBJ2-5; D gene ambiguous. V dropped 5 bases and J dropped 0 bases, with 10 bases sitting between them. The V gene's germline CDR1 is MDHEN and CDR2 SYDVKM. There are 14 residues in the CDR3. Here the CDR3 reads CASSVMENQETQYF. The CDR3 DNA is TGTGCCAGCAGTGTTATGGAAAACCAAGAGACCCAGTACTTC. The variable domain in full, completed from reference TRBV28 and TRBJ2-5, reads DVKVTQSSRYLVKRTGEKVFLECVQDMDHENMFWYRQDPGLGLRLIYFSYDVKMKEKGDIPEGYSVSREKKERFSLILESASTNQTSMYLCASSVMENQETQYFGPGTRLLVL.

This clonotype was counted between two and nine times. The chain links TRBV29-1 to TRBJ1-2; 7 nucleotides align to TRBD1. This CDR3 comprises 14 residues. The V gene's germline CDR1 is SQVTM and CDR2 ANQGSEA. The V and J ends lost 6 bases and 6 bases, in that order; junction bases with no gene match: 13. The CDR3, as DNA: TGCAGCGTCCTAGGCTCAGGAGGGGGCGATGGCTACACCTTC. Its protein product is CSVLGSGGGDGYTF.

A few counts support this clonotype. The chain couples TRBV5-1 to TRBJ2-5, with 9 bases identical to TRBD1. The germline gives CDR1 SGHRS, CDR2 YFSETQ. V gave up 0 bases and J gave up 11 bases; unmatched junction bases: 14. The CDR3 is made up of 16 amino acids. The CDR3 DNA sequence: TGCGCCAGCAGCTTGGAGGGGACAGGGCTTTTGTTGGAGCAGTACTTC. As protein: CASSLEGTGLLLEQYF.

CDR3 bases: TGTGCCAGCAGCTTAGCGGCGGCCCTTTACAATGAGCAGTTCTTC. Translating gives CASSLAAALYNEQFF. J is TRBJ2-5 and V is TRBV7-2; D ambiguous. The end of the DNA is better explained by TRBJ2-1, so the J call may be wrong. This CDR3 is built from 15 residues. Per the germline V gene, CDR1 is SGHTA and CDR2 is FQGNSA.

Only a few counts were recorded for this clonotype. The rearrangement uses TRBV29-1 and TRBJ1-3, with TRBD1 as a possible D gene (5 bases). Germline V gene sequence: CDR1 SQVTM, CDR2 ANQGSEA. The CDR3 loop spans 17 amino acids. Trimming stripped 4 bases from V and 0 bases from J, with 19 bases between. The CDR3 loop is CSVVISRQRSSGNTIYF. Written as DNA, the CDR3 is TGCAGCGTTGTAATATCCCGACAGCGTAGCTCTGGAAACACCATATATTTT.

This clonotype was counted only a few times. The chain has TRBV29-1 and TRBJ2-5; D uncertain. The CDR3 has 11 amino acids. Germline lookup yields CDR1 SQVTM and CDR2 ANQGSEA. V lost 7 bases to trimming and J lost 2 bases, with 8 bases between them. CDR3 residues: CSATPQETQYF. As DNA, the CDR3 is TGCAGCGCCACACCTCAAGAGACCCAGTACTTC.

This clonotype was counted only a few times. The chain uses TRBV7-2 and TRBJ1-6; TRBD1 agrees at 7 bases. CDR1 and CDR2 from the germline V gene are SGHTA and FQGNSA. V shed 4 bases and J 8 bases; nucleotides not matched to a gene: 5. This CDR3 comprises 14 residues. The CDR3 reads CASSSMGTDSPLHF. CDR3 sequence (DNA): TGTGCCAGCAGCTCCATGGGGACAGATTCACCCCTCCACTTT.

This clonotype was seen only a few times. The V and J genes are TRBV7-9 and TRBJ2-5; 10 bases are shared with TRBD1. With 6 bases clipped from V and 3 bases from J, the junction kept 7 bases outside the gene matches. CDR3 size: 15 residues. Germline assignment: CDR1 SEHNR and CDR2 FQNEAQ (reference sequence). This CDR3 reads CASRRPGQGKETQYF. For the CDR3, the DNA is TGTGCCAGCAGGCGTCCGGGACAGGGGAAAGAGACCCAGTACTTC. The full variable domain, with the rest looked up from reference TRBV7-9 and TRBJ2-5, is DTGVSQNPRHKITKRGQNVTFRCDPISEHNRLYWYRQTLGQGPEFLTYFQNEAQLEKSRLLSDRFSAERPKGSFSTLEIQRTEQGDSAMYLCASRRPGQGKETQYFGPGTRLLVL.